This entry lists 30 T cell receptor beta chains sequenced from one sample in a study of CD8 T cells in Susac syndrome. RNA, at roughly 0.5 to 1 ug, was reverse transcribed with random hexamers. One entry per CDR3 protein results from TCRdb running MiXCR on the immunoSEQ multiplex PCR reads. This table holds some 400,000 distinct CDR3 sequences, 75% to 90% found once. The sample was CD8+ T cells from PBMCs. All receptors come from a human donor with multiple sclerosis.

This rearrangement joins TRBV24-1 to TRBJ1-2, with D perhaps TRBD1 (6 bases). The V end lost 3 bases, the J end lost 3 bases, and 19 bases lay between the germline ends. Germline values: CDR1 KGHDR, CDR2 SFDVKD. The length of the CDR3 is 17 residues. CDR3 sequence (DNA): TGTGCCACCAGTGATGAGGGGAGGGGGATTCAGCACTATGGCTACACCTTC. Protein product: CATSDEGRGIQHYGYTF.

The gene calls are TRBV7-2 and TRBJ2-1; 11 nucleotides align to TRBD2. Germline V gives CDR1 SGHTA, CDR2 FQGNSA. V shed 5 bases and J 6 bases; nucleotides not matched to a gene: 9. There are 16 residues in the CDR3. The DNA for the CDR3 is TGTGCCAGCAGCAAAATACTAGCGGGAGAGACCAATGAGCAGTTCTTC. This translates into CASSKILAGETNEQFF.

V usage is TRBV7-9 and J usage is TRBJ2-7; no clear D. V was cut by 5 bases and J by 6 bases, with 11 bases left in between. The CDR3 has 12 amino acids. The germline gives CDR1 SEHNR, CDR2 FQNEAQ (reference sequence). CDR3 in amino acids: CASSPELPEQYF. The CDR3 coding sequence is TGTGCCAGCAGCCCCGAATTGCCCGAGCAGTACTTC.

The V gene is TRBV12-3 or TRBV12-4, the J gene TRBJ2-2; D remains unclear. Trimming took off 8 bases at V and 3 bases at J, with 7 bases between the two ends. The length of the CDR3 is 12 residues. The CDR3 region has the DNA TGTGCCAGCCTTCAGGACACCGGGGAGCTGTTTTTT. This encodes CASLQDTGELFF.

As to this clonotype: One end of the junction fails to match germline, which may point to a read error. The chain is built from TRBV25-1 and TRBJ2-1, with D possibly matching TRBD1 (5 bases). Looked up from germline, CDR1 is MGHDK and CDR2 is SYGVNS. The CDR3 loop spans 14 amino acids. CDR3 sequence (DNA): TGTTCCAGCAGTGTGGCAGGGATCGCGGATGAGCAGTTCTTC. It specifies CSSSVAGIADEQFF.

DNA for the CDR3: TGTGCCAGTAGTATTGCCATGGACAGGTTCGACGAGCAGTACTTC. Translating gives CASSIAMDRFDEQYF. V gene TRBV19 combines with J gene TRBJ2-7; TRBD1 agrees at 7 bases. Germline lookup yields CDR1 LNHDA and CDR2 SQIVND (reference sequence). The CDR3 is made up of 15 amino acids. V gave up 3 bases and J gave up 5 bases; unmatched junction bases: 10.

Only one count was recorded for this clonotype. The V call is TRBV29-1, the J call TRBJ2-2; 7 bases agree with TRBD1. The CDR3 is 13 residues long. CDR1 and CDR2 (germline): SQVTM, ANQGSEA. V lost 6 bases to trimming and J lost 0 bases; unmatched junction nucleotides: 1. The CDR3 protein is CSVTGPNTGELFF. The CDR3 DNA is TGCAGCGTGACAGGGCCGAACACCGGGGAGCTGTTTTTT.

The chain recombines TRBV29-1 with TRBJ1-3, with D maybe TRBD1 (5 bases). The CDR3 totals 14 residues. In germline, CDR1 is SQVTM, CDR2 ANQGSEA. The V end lost 6 bases, the J end lost 1 base, and 13 bases lay between the germline ends. The CDR3 spells CSVAGHPSGNTIYF. CDR3 in DNA: TGCAGCGTGGCCGGACATCCGTCTGGAAACACCATATATTTT.

The sample holds one count of this clonotype. The chain carries TRBV20-1 and TRBJ2-3, with 13 bases matching TRBD2. The CDR3 runs 14 residues. V was clipped by 6 bases and J by 5 bases; unmatched bases: 5. CDR1 and CDR2 from the germline V gene are DFQATT and SNEGSKA (reference sequence). The CDR3 region is CSAPGLAGRDTQYF. In nucleotides, the CDR3 is TGCAGTGCCCCGGGACTAGCGGGGCGAGATACGCAGTATTTT.

The chain employs TRBV19 and TRBJ2-1; 12 bases match TRBD2. V was pared by 6 bases and J by 4 bases, with 4 bases of the junction left unmatched. CDR1 is LNHDA and CDR2 is SQIVND in the germline V gene (reference sequence). The CDR3 length is 15 residues. The CDR3 DNA is TGTGCCAGTAGGACTAGCGGGAGCGTTTACAATGAGCAGTTCTTC. Amino acid sequence: CASRTSGSVYNEQFF.

The table lists this clonotype with a few counts. The chain recombines TRBV6-5 with TRBJ2-7; D is uncertain. The CDR3 extends over 13 amino acids. Trimming left V 2 bases short and J 3 bases short, with 8 bases between. The germline V gene has CDR1 MNHEY and CDR2 SVGAGI. The CDR3 nucleotides read TGTGCCAGCAGTTACCCGCCGTTCTACGAGCAGTACTTC. This sequence encodes CASSYPPFYEQYF.

The rearrangement links TRBV4-1 to TRBJ2-3; 14 nucleotides agree with TRBD2. Germline V gene data show CDR1 as MGHRA and CDR2 as YSYEKL. V was clipped by 3 bases and J by 4 bases; unmatched bases: 9. The CDR3 is made up of 18 amino acids. The CDR3, as DNA: TGCGCCAGCAGCCACGGGACTAGCGGGAGAAGTCCCCCAGATACGCAGTATTTT. Residues: CASSHGTSGRSPPDTQYF.

The chain couples TRBV30 to TRBJ2-7; D not certain. CDR1 and CDR2 from the germline V gene are GTSNPN and SVGIG (reference sequence). The CDR3 has 13 amino acids. V shed 1 base and J shed 7 bases, with 14 bases lying between them. CDR3 nucleotide sequence: TGTGCCTGGAGTGGGCTCAGCGTCCTTGAGCAGTACTTC. Encoded protein: CAWSGLSVLEQYF. Filled out from reference TRBV30 and TRBJ2-7, the complete variable domain reads SQTIHQWPATLVQPVGSPLSLECTVEGTSNPNLYWYRQAAGRGLQLLFYSVGIGQISSEVPQNLSASRPQDRQFILSSKKLLLSDSGFYLCAWSGLSVLEQYFGPGTRLTVT.

This chain connects TRBV2 to TRBJ1-4, with 10 bases aligning to TRBD1. The CDR3 runs to 14 residues. Germline trimming cut 7 bases from V and 7 bases from J; bases unmatched to any gene: 6. Germline V gene sequence: CDR1 SNHLY, CDR2 FYNNEI. The CDR3 is CASMGQGNTEKLFF. The CDR3 nucleotides are TGTGCCAGCATGGGACAGGGGAATACTGAAAAACTGTTTTTT.

The rearrangement links TRBV4-1 to TRBJ2-3; 8 positions match TRBD2. The V gene's germline CDR1 is MGHRA and CDR2 YSYEKL. Unmatched junction bases numbered 8, after V lost 1 base and J lost 5 bases. The CDR3 covers 16 residues. Here the CDR3 DNA reads TGCGCCAGCAGCCAAGTTTCCGGGAGGGAGAAAGATACGCAGTATTTT. Its translation is CASSQVSGREKDTQYF.

V and J are TRBV29-1 and TRBJ2-7; D not certain. The CDR3 consists of 12 residues. Trimming stripped 5 bases from V and 6 bases from J, with 14 bases between. Germline values: CDR1 SQVTM, CDR2 ANQGSEA. The DNA of the CDR3 is TGCAGCGTTTGTGACGGATCCGGCGAGCAGTACTTC. Protein: CSVCDGSGEQYF.

The V and J genes are TRBV3-1 and TRBJ1-5, with D possibly matching TRBD1 (6 bases). The CDR3 runs 15 residues. Trimming pared 0 bases from V and 7 bases from J, leaving 13 bases between. CDR1 is LGHDT and CDR2 is YNNKEL in the germline V gene (reference sequence). CDR3 coding DNA: TGTGCCAGCAGCCAAGATAAGGCACAGGGACAGCCCCAGCATTTT. This gives the protein CASSQDKAQGQPQHF.

The rearrangement joins TRBV20-1 to TRBJ2-7, with D perhaps matching TRBD1 (7 bases). Germline loops: CDR1 DFQATT, CDR2 SNEGSKA (reference sequence). This CDR3 has 13 residues. V was shortened by 4 bases and J by 2 bases, with 12 bases between the two germline ends. CDR3 DNA sequence: TGCAGTGCTATGACAGGGAGGACCTACGAGCAGTACTTC. Translation gives CSAMTGRTYEQYF.

The V gene is TRBV27, the J gene TRBJ2-7, with 7 bases identical to TRBD1. Germline V gene lookup returns CDR1 MNHEY and CDR2 SMNVEV (reference sequence). The CDR3 totals 13 residues. This chain's CDR3 is CYSGTADRYEQYF. The CDR3 region has the DNA TGTTACTCCGGGACAGCCGACCGGTACGAGCAGTACTTC.

Only one count was recorded for this clonotype. The chain uses TRBV4-1 and TRBJ2-1; TRBD1 matches 8 bases. Germline CDR1 MGHRA, CDR2 YSYEKL. The V gene end was trimmed by 0 bases and the J gene end by 0 bases; junction bases not matched to a gene: 7. This CDR3 contains 18 residues. CDR3 protein: CASSQDWWDRSSYNEQFF. CDR3 DNA sequence: TGCGCCAGCAGCCAAGACTGGTGGGACAGGAGCTCCTACAATGAGCAGTTCTTC.

The chain combines TRBV28 with TRBJ2-2; a possible D gene is TRBD1 (6 bases). The CDR3 runs 15 residues. V dropped 2 bases and J dropped 4 bases, with 11 bases sitting between them. From germline, CDR1 is MDHEN and CDR2 SYDVKM. CDR3 coding DNA: TGTGCCAGCAGTTTAGAACAGGGTCCCACCGGGGAGCTGTTTTTT. Translated, it gives CASSLEQGPTGELFF.

The chain uses TRBV20-1 and TRBJ2-7; D is unclear. CDR1 and CDR2 (germline): DFQATT, SNEGSKA (reference sequence). The ends were cut back, 3 bases at V and 2 bases at J, with 14 bases in the middle. This CDR3 has 14 residues. The CDR3 here is CSASPRREAYEQYF. DNA of the CDR3: TGCAGTGCTAGCCCTCGGAGAGAAGCCTACGAGCAGTACTTC.

The CDR3 nucleotides read TGTGCCAGCAGCCGCGGGGGCGGGCACAATGAGCAGTTCTTC. Translating gives CASSRGGGHNEQFF. This sequence joins TRBV7-9 and TRBJ2-1; a weak D match, TRBD2 (7 bases). V was clipped by 5 bases and J by 5 bases, with 13 bases between them. There are 14 residues in the CDR3. Germline CDR1 is SEHNR and CDR2 is FQNEAQ (reference sequence).

This rearrangement joins TRBV6-2 or TRBV6-3 to TRBJ1-2, with D possibly TRBD1 on 5 matching bases. Germline CDR1 MNHEY, CDR2 SVGEGT. Trimming cost V 0 bases and J 8 bases, with 22 bases left between them. The CDR3 has 17 residues. The CDR3 reads CASSYSATGRPQWGYTF. As DNA, the CDR3 is TGTGCCAGCAGTTACTCCGCAACGGGACGGCCCCAATGGGGCTACACCTTC.

The chain joins TRBV7-3 to TRBJ2-3; 9 bases line up with TRBD2. CDR3 size: 15 residues. Germline V gene data show CDR1 as SGHTA and CDR2 as FQGTGA. V dropped 3 bases and J dropped 4; count of bases not matched to a gene: 5. For the CDR3, the DNA is TGTGCCAGCAGCTTTTCAGCGGGAGGTTCAGATACGCAGTATTTT. Translation gives CASSFSAGGSDTQYF. Full variable domain (remainder filled in from reference TRBV7-3 and TRBJ2-3): GAGVSQTPSNKVTEKGKYVELRCDPISGHTALYWYRQSLGQGPEFLIYFQGTGAADDSGLPNDRFFAVRPEGSVSTLKIQRTERGDSAVYLCASSFSAGGSDTQYFGPGTRLTVL.

The CDR3 coding sequence is TGTGCCAGCCACGCGGGGTGGGGAGATACGCAGTATTTT. This codes for CASHAGWGDTQYF. The genes are TRBV27 and TRBJ2-3, with D possibly TRBD2 on 6 matching bases. The CDR3 is 13 amino acids. The V gene's germline CDR1 is MNHEY and CDR2 SMNVEV (reference sequence). V was pared by 8 bases and J by 5 bases, with 14 bases between.

The CDR3 nucleotides read TGCAGTGCTAGAGATCGGGACGTGAACACTGAAGCTTTCTTT. Protein sequence: CSARDRDVNTEAFF. J is TRBJ1-1 and V is TRBV20-1; a possible D gene is TRBD1 (5 bases). Germline CDR1 DFQATT, CDR2 SNEGSKA (reference sequence). V was trimmed by 0 bases and J by 0 bases, leaving 8 bases between them. This CDR3 is built from 14 residues.

The chain is built from TRBV2 and TRBJ2-3, with TRBD2 as a possible D gene (6 bases). Between the trimmed V and J ends, which lost 1 base and 2 bases, there was a span of 16 bases. Germline CDR1 and CDR2: SNHLY and FYNNEI. This CDR3 comprises 17 residues. The CDR3 coding sequence is TGTGCCAGCAGTGAAGGTTTTGGCCTGCGGGACACAGATACGCAGTATTTT. Protein sequence: CASSEGFGLRDTDTQYF.

The CDR3 region is CASSDDPGQGGADTQYF. The DNA of the CDR3 is TGTGCCAGCAGTGATGACCCGGGACAGGGAGGTGCAGATACGCAGTATTTT. This rearrangement joins TRBV2 to TRBJ2-3, with 9 bases fitting TRBD1. Germline CDR1 reads SNHLY; CDR2 reads FYNNEI. The ends lost 3 bases at V and 4 bases at J; junction bases unmatched: 11. CDR3 length equals 17 residues.

The chain has TRBV25-1 and TRBJ1-1; maybe TRBD1 (6 bases). Trimming left V 3 bases short and J 1 base short, with 12 bases between. Germline lookup yields CDR1 MGHDK and CDR2 SYGVNS. CDR3 length: 15 amino acids. The CDR3 spells CASSEADRKNTEAFF. The CDR3 DNA reads TGTGCCAGCAGTGAGGCTGACAGGAAGAACACTGAAGCTTTCTTT.